This TCR beta chain was captured in a study of CXCR3-negative and CXCR3-positive naive CD8 T cells. Across the whole study: Overall TRB read output was 120 million to 150 million, and each library contained about 1.5 +/- 0.3 million reads.

Study outcomes and limitations: The study inferred TCR strength from TRB CDR3 properties and found comparable surface CD5 between naive subsets. Against CXCR3-negative naive cells, CXCR3-positive naive cells showed more hydrophobic TRB CDR3s.

About this clonotype itself: Its antigen remains unidentified.

The CDR3 sequence is 16 residues long. The germline CDR1 and CDR2 sequences are SGHVS and FQNEAQ. UMI-labeled 5' RACE TRB cDNA libraries were prepared from the cells. TCRdb re-called the 5' RACE reads, yielding one record per CDR3 amino acid sequence without DNA. This table holds about 140,000 distinct CDR3 sequences. This sequence was found in a human donor in good health. Some clones in this sample may be carry-over from other donors' samples. Source material: naive CXCR3+ CD8+ T cells from blood. Subset noted: CD45RO-CCR7+CD27+CD95- naive CD8+ T cells expressing CXCR3 (TNR3+). This chain joins TRBV7-8 and TRBJ2-5; TCRdb picks TRBD2, but there is no DNA to check that call. The CDR3 here is CASSLPFQGLQETQYF.